The 26 T cell receptor beta chains below were found in one sample sequenced in a study of T cells in Graves' hyperthyroidism and ophthalmopathy. Researchers amplified the TCR beta CDR3 regions from RNA transcripts. The TCR CDR3 first-round RT-PCR relied on the HTBI primer set. MiXCR, run by TCRdb on the multiplex PCR reads, gives a single entry per CDR3 protein. Here the sample spans about 570,000 distinct CDR3 sequences, 40% to 55% being singletons. The sample consisted of peripheral blood or thyroid tissue (not recorded which). The receptors derive from an adult woman with Graves' disease, either hyperthyroidism or ophthalmopathy (not recorded which).

This sequence joins TRBV7-6 and TRBJ2-5, with D perhaps given as TRBD1 or TRBD2 (5 bases each). V was clipped by 0 bases and J by 5 bases, with 10 bases between them. CDR1 is SGHVS, CDR2 FNYEAQ, per germline. This CDR3 is built from 14 residues. The CDR3 DNA reads TGTGCCAGCAGCTTAGCAGGGACGGTGGAGACCCAGTACTTC. As protein: CASSLAGTVETQYF.

This clonotype was seen many times. J is TRBJ1-5 and V is TRBV11-2; TRBD1 might be the D (5 bases). V lost 1 base to trimming and J lost 7 bases, with 8 bases between them. There are 13 residues in the CDR3. In germline, CDR1 is SGHAT, CDR2 FQNNGV. The CDR3 nucleotides are TGTGCCAGCAGCTTAGGACAGTTACAGCCCCAGCATTTT. Encoded protein: CASSLGQLQPQHF.

This clonotype was seen ten or more times. The genes are TRBV28 and TRBJ1-3; D remains ambiguous. Looked up from germline, CDR1 is MDHEN and CDR2 is SYDVKM. The CDR3 runs 12 residues. V gave up 1 base and J gave up 4 bases, with 2 bases separating them. The DNA for the CDR3 is TGTGCCAGCAGTTTATTCGGAAACACCATATATTTT. Its protein is CASSLFGNTIYF.

With respect to this clonotype: The junction departs from the called germline gene at one end, perhaps through a read error. The J gene is TRBJ1-2, the V gene TRBV10-2; 8 bases are a match to TRBD1. The CDR3 covers 10 residues. CDR1 and CDR2 from the germline V gene are WSHSY and SAAADI. The CDR3 loop reads CASSLGQGTF. The CDR3 DNA follows: TGTGCCAGCAGTTTAGGACAGGGCACCTTC.

As regards this clonotype: Given a much more abundant clone one base away, this may be a read error. This chain uses TRBV28 with TRBJ1-6, with D unresolved. V lost 6 bases, J lost 8 bases, and 20 bases lay in between. Germline CDR1 reads MDHEN; CDR2 reads SYDVKM. The CDR3 contains 16 residues. The CDR3 sequence is CASSPFRPSQDSPLHF. The CDR3 DNA reads TGTGCCAGCAGCCCGTTCCGCCCCTCTCAGGATTCACCCCTCCACTTT.

In this sample, this clonotype turned up many times. The rearrangement links TRBV10-3 to TRBJ1-1; no reliable D call. CDR1 is ENHRY and CDR2 is SYGVKD in the germline V gene. The CDR3 consists of 12 residues. V was pared by 2 bases and J by 5 bases, with 6 bases between. The CDR3 reads CAISEGRTEAFF. In DNA form, the CDR3 reads TGTGCCATCAGTGAGGGCAGGACTGAAGCTTTCTTT.

In regard to this clonotype: The junction does not match germline at one end; this may be a read error. J is TRBJ2-7 and V is TRBV2; TRBD1 matches 8 bases. This CDR3 is built from 14 residues. Looked up from germline, CDR1 is SNHLY and CDR2 is FYNNEI. The CDR3 loop reads CASREGTGNYEQYF. Here the CDR3 DNA reads TGTGCCAGCAGGGAAGGGACAGGAAACTACGAGCAGTACTTC.

This clonotype turned up a few times. The rearrangement links TRBV29-1 to TRBJ1-2; TRBD1 aligns across 8 bases. CDR1 and CDR2 (germline): SQVTM, ANQGSEA. V lost 5 bases to trimming and J lost 2 bases; unmatched junction nucleotides: 10. CDR3 size: 15 residues. CDR3 protein: CSVSTGANKNYGYTF. CDR3 coding DNA: TGCAGCGTTTCGACAGGGGCCAACAAGAACTATGGCTACACCTTC. Full variable domain (missing parts from reference TRBV29-1 and TRBJ1-2): SAVISQKPSRDICQRGTSLTIQCQVDSQVTMMFWYRQQPGQSLTLIATANQGSEATYESGFVIDKFPISRPNLTFSTLTVSNMSPEDSSIYLCSVSTGANKNYGYTFGSGTRLTVV.

In DNA, the CDR3 is TGTGCCAGCAGCCAGGTTCAAAAAGAGACCCAGTACTTC. Amino acids: CASSQVQKETQYF. The chain carries TRBV7-9 and TRBJ2-5; D is ambiguous. V was clipped by 5 bases and J by 3 bases, with 10 bases between them. Germline CDR1 and CDR2: SEHNR and FQNEAQ (reference sequence). The length of the CDR3 is 13 residues. The full variable domain, its missing parts supplied by reference TRBV7-9 and TRBJ2-5, is DTGVSQNPRHKITKRGQNVTFRCDPISEHNRLYWYRQTLGQGPEFLTYFQNEAQLEKSRLLSDRFSAERPKGSFSTLEIQRTEQGDSAMYLCASSQVQKETQYFGPGTRLLVL.

This clonotype was seen many times. The rearrangement links TRBV20-1 to TRBJ1-2, with D possibly TRBD1 on 6 matching bases. CDR1 is DFQATT and CDR2 is SNEGSKA in the germline V gene (reference sequence). The CDR3 spans 11 residues. Deletions cut 6 bases from V and 8 bases from J, with 13 bases between. The CDR3 region has the DNA TGCAGTGCAAGGGGACAACAAGGCTACACCTTC. It translates to CSARGQQGYTF.

This clonotype turned up a few times. The chain is built from TRBV6-5 and TRBJ1-1; the D gene is possibly TRBD1 (5 bases). This CDR3 is 14 amino acids long. V was cut by 2 bases and J by 2 bases, with 9 bases left in between. Per the germline V gene, CDR1 is MNHEY and CDR2 is SVGAGI. The CDR3 region has the DNA TGTGCCAGCAGTTACCGAGGGGCTAACACTGAAGCTTTCTTT. Translated: CASSYRGANTEAFF.

V gene TRBV9 combines with J gene TRBJ2-7, with TRBD2 matching over 9 bases. The CDR3 loop spans 14 amino acids. Looked up from germline, CDR1 is SGDLS and CDR2 is YYNGEE. V lost 4 bases, J lost 7 bases, and 9 bases stayed unmatched. The CDR3 DNA is TGTGCCAGCAGCCCCCGGGCGCGGGAGGGGGAGCAGTACTTC. This encodes CASSPRAREGEQYF. The full variable domain, with the rest looked up from reference TRBV9 and TRBJ2-7, is DSGVTQTPKHLITATGQRVTLRCSPRSGDLSVYWYQQSLDQGLQFLIQYYNGEERAKGNILERFSAQQFPDLHSELNLSSLELGDSALYFCASSPRAREGEQYFGPGTRLTVT.

The table lists this clonotype with a few counts. The chain couples TRBV28 to TRBJ2-7; no clear D. Trimming took off 6 bases at V and 0 bases at J, with 9 bases between the two ends. The germline V gene has CDR1 MDHEN and CDR2 SYDVKM. CDR3 size: 13 residues. As DNA, the CDR3 is TGTGCCAGCAGGGTAGAGAGCTCCTACGAGCAGTACTTC. Its translation is CASRVESSYEQYF.

This clonotype was picked up one time. V usage is TRBV9 and J usage is TRBJ2-7; D is possibly TRBD2 (5 bases). This CDR3 is built from 14 residues. Germline V lookup: CDR1 SGDLS, CDR2 YYNGEE. Trimming left V 0 bases short and J 3 bases short, with 10 bases between. The CDR3, as DNA: TGTGCCAGCAGCGTAGTACGGGCGGGCTACGAGCAGTACTTC. It encodes CASSVVRAGYEQYF.

This chain joins TRBV3-1 and TRBJ1-1, with D perhaps TRBD1 (5 bases). Germline CDR1 is LGHDT and CDR2 is YNNKEL (reference sequence). The germline V and J ends were trimmed by 5 bases and 0 bases, with 19 bases remaining between them. The CDR3 totals 17 residues. The CDR3 region has the DNA TGTGCCAGCAGCGTCAGTTTCGGCAGGGCCATGAACACTGAAGCTTTCTTT. This codes for CASSVSFGRAMNTEAFF.

This clonotype was counted many times. This chain uses TRBV7-9 with TRBJ1-4, with D possibly matching TRBD1 (6 bases). V lost 5 bases, J lost 11 bases, and 15 bases lay in between. The CDR3 is made up of 13 amino acids. Germline lookup yields CDR1 SEHNR and CDR2 FQNEAQ (reference sequence). CDR3 residues: CASSLGQFGKLFF. CDR3 in DNA: TGTGCCAGCAGCCTCGGACAGTTTGGGAAACTGTTTTTT.

This chain uses TRBV14 with TRBJ2-5, with D possibly being TRBD1 or TRBD2 (6 bases each). The V end lost 1 base, the J end lost 5 bases, and 17 bases lay between the germline ends. This CDR3 spans 16 amino acids. CDR1 is SGHDN and CDR2 is FVKESK in the germline V gene. Here the CDR3 reads CASSQGTSRGGETQYF. The CDR3 DNA is TGTGCCAGCAGCCAAGGGACCTCCAGGGGAGGTGAGACCCAGTACTTC.

V gene TRBV2 combines with J gene TRBJ1-5; D unresolved. V dropped 6 bases and J dropped 4 bases, with 13 bases sitting between them. This CDR3 is built from 14 residues. Germline loops: CDR1 SNHLY, CDR2 FYNNEI. The CDR3 here is CASSGRTPNQPQHF. For the CDR3, the DNA is TGTGCCAGCAGCGGCAGGACTCCGAATCAGCCCCAGCATTTT.

This clonotype was observed at least ten times. V is TRBV4-1 and J is TRBJ1-2; TRBD1 matches 8 bases. V lost 1 base, J lost 2 bases, and 12 bases stayed unmatched. The CDR3 length is 18 residues. The germline V gene encodes CDR1 MGHRA and CDR2 YSYEKL. Here the CDR3 DNA reads TGCGCCAGCAGCCAAGGACGGCGGGACAGGAAAAAGAACTATGGCTACACCTTC. Translation: CASSQGRRDRKKNYGYTF.

In this sample, this clonotype turned up many times. The rearrangement joins TRBV19 to TRBJ1-5; D gene uncertain. Germline V gives CDR1 LNHDA, CDR2 SQIVND (reference sequence). V gave up 7 bases and J gave up 4 bases, with 14 bases separating them. The CDR3 contains 14 residues. CDR3 region: CASIGTVKNQPQHF. The CDR3 DNA reads as TGTGCCAGTATTGGAACCGTAAAAAATCAGCCCCAGCATTTT. The whole variable domain, filled in from reference TRBV19 and TRBJ1-5, reads DGGITQSPKYLFRKEGQNVTLSCEQNLNHDAMYWYRQDPGQGLRLIYYSQIVNDFQKGDIAEGYSVSREKKESFPLTVTSAQKNPTAFYLCASIGTVKNQPQHFGDGTRLSIL.

Here the CDR3 reads CASSDYRTSGVNEQFF. CDR3 in DNA: TGCGCCAGCAGTGACTATCGGACTAGCGGAGTCAATGAGCAGTTCTTC. The rearrangement links TRBV10-2 to TRBJ2-1, with 10 bases fitting TRBD2. The trim removed 3 bases at V and 6 bases at J, leaving 8 bases unmatched. Germline V gene data show CDR1 as WSHSY and CDR2 as SAAADI. The CDR3 has 16 residues.

V usage is TRBV7-3 and J usage is TRBJ2-5; 13 positions match TRBD2. CDR3 length: 19 residues. From germline, CDR1 is SGHTA and CDR2 FQGTGA. V was pared by 2 bases and J by 5 bases, with 14 bases of the junction left unmatched. CDR3 loop: CASSLSWTSGGGSFETQYF. The CDR3, as DNA: TGTGCCAGCAGCTTATCGTGGACTAGCGGGGGAGGGTCCTTTGAGACCCAGTACTTC.

The chain carries TRBV19 and TRBJ1-1; 7 bases are a match to TRBD1. CDR3 length: 14 residues. V dropped 7 bases and J dropped 10; count of bases not matched to a gene: 15. Germline CDR1 is LNHDA and CDR2 is SQIVND (reference sequence). In nucleotides, the CDR3 is TGTGCCAGTAATGACAGGGAGGGCACAGTTCGAGCTTTCTTT. Translating it yields CASNDREGTVRAFF.

The J gene is TRBJ1-1, the V gene TRBV6-5; TRBD1 matches at 9 bases. J lost 7 bases, V lost 5 bases, and 8 bases had no gene match. Germline CDR1 and CDR2: MNHEY and SVGAGI. The CDR3 totals 14 residues. The CDR3 DNA follows: TGTGCCAGCAGTCCGGGACAGGGAACCCTTGAAGCTTTCTTT. It yields the protein CASSPGQGTLEAFF.

V usage is TRBV7-3 and J usage is TRBJ1-3, with 8 bases matching TRBD1. This CDR3 is built from 13 residues. V was clipped by 2 bases and J by 16 bases; unmatched bases: 10. Germline V lookup: CDR1 SGHTA, CDR2 FQGTGA. DNA of the CDR3: TGTGCCAGCAGCTTACGTCAGGGGGCCCCTTTGTATTTT. Translated: CASSLRQGAPLYF. The entire variable domain, with the rest obtained from reference TRBV7-3 and TRBJ1-3, is as follows: GAGVSQTPSNKVTEKGKYVELRCDPISGHTALYWYRQSLGQGPEFLIYFQGTGAADDSGLPNDRFFAVRPEGSVSTLKIQRTERGDSAVYLCASSLRQGAPLYFGEGSWLTVV.

This clonotype was seen ten or more times. The rearrangement links TRBV7-9 to TRBJ2-7, with TRBD2 as a possible D gene (5 bases). The germline gives CDR1 SEHNR, CDR2 FQNEAQ (reference sequence). Deletions cut 3 bases from V and 7 bases from J, with 13 bases between. The CDR3 has 13 amino acids. CDR3 DNA: TGTGCCAGCAGCTTTCCGGTATCGGGGGAGCAGTACTTC. This gives the protein CASSFPVSGEQYF.